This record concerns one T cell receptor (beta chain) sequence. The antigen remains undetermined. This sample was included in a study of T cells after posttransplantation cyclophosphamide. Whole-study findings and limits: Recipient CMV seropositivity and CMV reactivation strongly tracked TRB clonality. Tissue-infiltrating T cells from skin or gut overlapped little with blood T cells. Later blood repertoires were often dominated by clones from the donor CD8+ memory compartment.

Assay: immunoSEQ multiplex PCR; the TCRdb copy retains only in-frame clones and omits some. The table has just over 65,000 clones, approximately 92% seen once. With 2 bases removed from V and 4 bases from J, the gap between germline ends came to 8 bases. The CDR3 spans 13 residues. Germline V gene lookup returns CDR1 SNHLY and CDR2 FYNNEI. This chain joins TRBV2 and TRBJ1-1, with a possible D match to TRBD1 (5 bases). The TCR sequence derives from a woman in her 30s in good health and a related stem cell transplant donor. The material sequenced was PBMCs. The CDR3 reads CASSERGVTEAFF. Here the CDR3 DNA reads TGTGCCAGCAGTGAAAGGGGTGTCACTGAAGCTTTCTTT.